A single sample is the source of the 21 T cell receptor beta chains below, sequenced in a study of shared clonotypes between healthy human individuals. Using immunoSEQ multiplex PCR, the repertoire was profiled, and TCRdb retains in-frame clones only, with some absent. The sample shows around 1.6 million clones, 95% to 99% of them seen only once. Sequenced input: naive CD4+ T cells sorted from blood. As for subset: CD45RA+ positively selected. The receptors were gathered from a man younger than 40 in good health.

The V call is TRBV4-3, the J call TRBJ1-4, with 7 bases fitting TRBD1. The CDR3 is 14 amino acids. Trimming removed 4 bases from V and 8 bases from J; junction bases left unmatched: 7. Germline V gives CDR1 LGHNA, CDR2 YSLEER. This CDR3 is CASSPTGQMEKLFF. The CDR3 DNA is TGCGCCAGCAGCCCGACGGGACAGATGGAAAAACTGTTTTTT.

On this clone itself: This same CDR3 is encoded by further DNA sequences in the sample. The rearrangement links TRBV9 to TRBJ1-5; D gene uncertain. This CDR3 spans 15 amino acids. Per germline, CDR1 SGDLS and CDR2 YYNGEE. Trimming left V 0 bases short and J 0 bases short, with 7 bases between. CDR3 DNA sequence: TGTGCCAGCAGCGTAGACGCAAGTAGCAATCAGCCCCAGCATTTT. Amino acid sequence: CASSVDASSNQPQHF.

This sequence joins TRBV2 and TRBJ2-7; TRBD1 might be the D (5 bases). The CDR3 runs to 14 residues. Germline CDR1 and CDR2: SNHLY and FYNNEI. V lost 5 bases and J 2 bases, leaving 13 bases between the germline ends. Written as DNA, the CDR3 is TGTGCCAGCAGTCCTTCGACAGCTACCTACGAGCAGTACTTC. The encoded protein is CASSPSTATYEQYF.

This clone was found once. The CDR3 protein is CASSSGQVNTEAFF. The CDR3 DNA reads as TGTGCCAGCAGTTCCGGACAGGTGAACACTGAAGCTTTCTTT. This chain uses TRBV6-5 with TRBJ1-1, with 7 bases matching TRBD1. CDR1 and CDR2 (germline): MNHEY, SVGAGI. CDR3 size: 14 residues. V shed 4 bases and J 0 bases; nucleotides not matched to a gene: 2.

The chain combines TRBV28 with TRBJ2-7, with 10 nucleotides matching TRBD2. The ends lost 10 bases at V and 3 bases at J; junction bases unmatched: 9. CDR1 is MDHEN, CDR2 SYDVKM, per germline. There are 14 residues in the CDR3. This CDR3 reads CAISEGTSDYEQYF. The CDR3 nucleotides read TGTGCCATCAGCGAGGGGACTAGCGACTACGAGCAGTACTTC.

The CDR3 here is CSATDGKGAFF. For the CDR3, the DNA is TGCAGTGCTACTGACGGGAAAGGAGCTTTCTTT. This sequence joins TRBV20-1 and TRBJ1-1, with D hard to call. V was clipped by 4 bases and J by 10 bases, with 13 bases between them. The V gene's germline CDR1 is DFQATT and CDR2 SNEGSKA (reference sequence). CDR3 length: 11 amino acids.

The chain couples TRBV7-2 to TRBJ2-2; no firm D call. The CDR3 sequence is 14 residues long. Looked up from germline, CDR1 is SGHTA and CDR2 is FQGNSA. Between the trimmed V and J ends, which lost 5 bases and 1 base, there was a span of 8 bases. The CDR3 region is CASSGYQNTGELFF. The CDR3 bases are TGTGCCAGCAGCGGCTACCAGAACACCGGGGAGCTGTTTTTT.

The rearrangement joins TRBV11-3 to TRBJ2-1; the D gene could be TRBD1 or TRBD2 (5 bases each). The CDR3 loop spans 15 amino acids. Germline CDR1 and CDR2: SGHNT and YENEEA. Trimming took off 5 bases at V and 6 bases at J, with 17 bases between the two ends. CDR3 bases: TGTGCCAGCAGCCCGGCCGGGACCCCCTCCAATGAGCAGTTCTTC. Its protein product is CASSPAGTPSNEQFF. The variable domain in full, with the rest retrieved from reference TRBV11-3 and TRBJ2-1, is EAGVVQSPRYKIIEKKQPVAFWCNPISGHNTLYWYLQNLGQGPELLIRYENEEAVDDSQLPKDRFSAERLKGVDSTLKIQPAELGDSAVYLCASSPAGTPSNEQFFGPGTRLTVL.

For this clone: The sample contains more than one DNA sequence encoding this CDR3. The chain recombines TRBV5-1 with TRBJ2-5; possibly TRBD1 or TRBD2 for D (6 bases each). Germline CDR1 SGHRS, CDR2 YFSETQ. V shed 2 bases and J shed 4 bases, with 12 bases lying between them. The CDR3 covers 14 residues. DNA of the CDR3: TGCGCCAGCAGCTTAGAGGGGGGCGGAGAGACCCAGTACTTC. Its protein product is CASSLEGGGETQYF.

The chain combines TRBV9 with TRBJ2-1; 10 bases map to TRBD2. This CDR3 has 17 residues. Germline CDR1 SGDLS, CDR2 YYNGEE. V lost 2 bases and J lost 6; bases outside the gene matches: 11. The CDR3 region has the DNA TGTGCCAGCAGCGTTGGGGCTAGCGGGAGTTTTCTCAATGAGCAGTTCTTC. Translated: CASSVGASGSFLNEQFF.

The CDR3: CASRLKPGRGSDTQYF. CDR3 DNA: TGTGCCAGCAGACTGAAACCGGGACGGGGATCAGATACGCAGTATTTT. The chain employs TRBV7-9 and TRBJ2-3; D could derive from TRBD1 or TRBD2 (5 bases each). Trimming stripped 6 bases from V and 4 bases from J, with 20 bases between. There are 16 residues in the CDR3. Germline CDR1 SEHNR, CDR2 FQNEAQ (reference sequence).

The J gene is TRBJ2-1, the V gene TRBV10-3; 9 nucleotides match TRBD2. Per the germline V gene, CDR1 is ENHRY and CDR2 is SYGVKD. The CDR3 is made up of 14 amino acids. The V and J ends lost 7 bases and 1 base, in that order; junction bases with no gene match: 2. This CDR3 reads CAITSGTSYNEQFF. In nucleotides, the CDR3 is TGTGCCATCACTAGCGGGACGTCCTACAATGAGCAGTTCTTC.

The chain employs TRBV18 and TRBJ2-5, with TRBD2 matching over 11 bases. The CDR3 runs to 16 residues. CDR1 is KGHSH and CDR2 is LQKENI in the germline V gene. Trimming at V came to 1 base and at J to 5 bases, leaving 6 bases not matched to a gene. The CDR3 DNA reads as TGTGCCAGCTCACCACTGGGGACTAGCGGTTTGGAGACCCAGTACTTC. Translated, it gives CASSPLGTSGLETQYF.

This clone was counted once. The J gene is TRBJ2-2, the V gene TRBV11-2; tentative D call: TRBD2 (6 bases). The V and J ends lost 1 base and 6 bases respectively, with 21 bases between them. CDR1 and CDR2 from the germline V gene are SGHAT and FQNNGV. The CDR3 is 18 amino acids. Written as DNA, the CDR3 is TGTGCCAGCAGCTTAGCCGCAGGGCGGGGCGTAAATTCCGGGGAGCTGTTTTTT. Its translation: CASSLAAGRGVNSGELFF. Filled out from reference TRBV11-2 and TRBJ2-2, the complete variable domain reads EAGVAQSPRYKIIEKRQSVAFWCNPISGHATLYWYQQILGQGPKLLIQFQNNGVVDDSQLPKDRFSAERLKGVDSTLKIQPAKLEDSAVYLCASSLAAGRGVNSGELFFGEGSRLTVL.

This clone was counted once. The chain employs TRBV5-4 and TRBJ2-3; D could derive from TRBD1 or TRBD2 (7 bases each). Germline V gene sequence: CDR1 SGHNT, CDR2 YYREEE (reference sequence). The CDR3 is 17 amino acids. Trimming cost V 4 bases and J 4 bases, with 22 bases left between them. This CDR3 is CASSPRRAGGDADTQYF. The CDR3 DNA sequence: TGTGCCAGCAGCCCGAGGAGGGCAGGGGGGGATGCAGATACGCAGTATTTT.

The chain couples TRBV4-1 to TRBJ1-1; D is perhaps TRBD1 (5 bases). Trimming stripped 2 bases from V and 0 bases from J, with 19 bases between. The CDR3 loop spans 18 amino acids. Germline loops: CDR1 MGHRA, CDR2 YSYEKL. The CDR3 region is CASSQLPQGPLMNTEAFF. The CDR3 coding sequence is TGCGCCAGCAGCCAACTTCCTCAGGGACCCCTCATGAACACTGAAGCTTTCTTT.

This chain's CDR3 is CASRTQMNTEAFF. CDR3 sequence (DNA): TGTGCCAGCAGGACACAGATGAACACTGAAGCTTTCTTT. The chain has TRBV28 and TRBJ1-1; D gene uncertain. The CDR3 loop spans 13 amino acids. Trimming shortened V by 6 bases and J by 0 bases, and 8 bases separated the two germline ends. Germline values: CDR1 MDHEN, CDR2 SYDVKM.

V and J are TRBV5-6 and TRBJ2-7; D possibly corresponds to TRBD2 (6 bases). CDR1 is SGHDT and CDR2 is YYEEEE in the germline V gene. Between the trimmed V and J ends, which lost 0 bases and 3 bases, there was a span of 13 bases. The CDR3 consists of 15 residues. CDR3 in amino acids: CASSLVRRRGYEQYF. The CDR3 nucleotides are TGTGCCAGCAGCTTGGTAAGGCGGAGGGGCTACGAGCAGTACTTC.

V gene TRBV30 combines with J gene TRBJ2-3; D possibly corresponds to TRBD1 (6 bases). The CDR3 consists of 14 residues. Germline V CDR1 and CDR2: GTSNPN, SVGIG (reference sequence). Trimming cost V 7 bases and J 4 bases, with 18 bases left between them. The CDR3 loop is CAYYNRERSDTQYF. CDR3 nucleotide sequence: TGTGCCTACTATAACAGGGAGCGGTCAGATACGCAGTATTTT.

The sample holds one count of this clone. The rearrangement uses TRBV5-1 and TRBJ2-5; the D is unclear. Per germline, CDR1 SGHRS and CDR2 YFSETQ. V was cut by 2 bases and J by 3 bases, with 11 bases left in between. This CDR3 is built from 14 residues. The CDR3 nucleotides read TGCGCCAGCAGCTTAGTAGCCCAGAAAGAGACCCAGTACTTC. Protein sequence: CASSLVAQKETQYF.

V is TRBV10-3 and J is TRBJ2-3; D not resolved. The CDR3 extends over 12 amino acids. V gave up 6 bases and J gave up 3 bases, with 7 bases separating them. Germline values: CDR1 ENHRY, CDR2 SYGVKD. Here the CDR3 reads CAISLTTDTQYF. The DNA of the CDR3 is TGTGCCATCAGCCTTACGACAGATACGCAGTATTTT.